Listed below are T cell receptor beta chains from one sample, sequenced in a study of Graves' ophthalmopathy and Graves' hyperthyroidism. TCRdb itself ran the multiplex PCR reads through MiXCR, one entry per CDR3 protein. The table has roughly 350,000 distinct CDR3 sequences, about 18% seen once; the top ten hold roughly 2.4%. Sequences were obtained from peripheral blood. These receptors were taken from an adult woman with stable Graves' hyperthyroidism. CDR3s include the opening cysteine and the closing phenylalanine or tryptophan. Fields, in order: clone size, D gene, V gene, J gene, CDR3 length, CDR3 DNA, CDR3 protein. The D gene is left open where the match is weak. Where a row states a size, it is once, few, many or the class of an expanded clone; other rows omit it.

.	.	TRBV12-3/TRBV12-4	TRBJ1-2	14	TGTGCCAGCAGGCCGGACAGCGCTCTGGGAGGCTACACCTTC	CASRPDSALGGYTF
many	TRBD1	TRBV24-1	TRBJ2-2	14	TGTGCCACCAGTGATTCACAGGGGACCGGGGAGCTGTTTTTT	CATSDSQGTGELFF
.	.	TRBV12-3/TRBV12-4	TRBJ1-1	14	TGTGCCAGCAGTTTTGCCTGGACGAACACTGAAGCTTTCTTT	CASSFAWTNTEAFF
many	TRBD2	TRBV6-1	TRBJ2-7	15	TGTGCCAGCAGTGAAGGTCCCGGGACTAGCGGGAAGGAGTACTTC	CASSEGPGTSGKEYF
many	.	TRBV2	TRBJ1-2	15	TGTGCCAGCAGTGTGTGGGAAGGGACTAACTATGGCTACACCTTC	CASSVWEGTNYGYTF
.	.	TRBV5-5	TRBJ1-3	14	TGTGCCAGCGGGGGATTCAGCTCTGGAAACACCATATATTTT	CASGGFSSGNTIYF
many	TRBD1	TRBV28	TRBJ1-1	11	TGTGCCACCCGGGACAGGGTTTGGGCTTTCTTT	CATRDRVWAFF
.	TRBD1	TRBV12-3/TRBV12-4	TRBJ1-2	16	TGTGCCAGCAGTTTAGGGGACAGCAAACCCAACTATGGCTACACCTTC	CASSLGDSKPNYGYTF
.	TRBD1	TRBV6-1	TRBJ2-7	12	TGTGCCAGCACTCTCGGACAGGGCGAGCAGTACTTC	CASTLGQGEQYF
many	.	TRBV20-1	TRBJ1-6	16	TGCAGTGCTAGAGGGGGGGTTTTGGGCAGCAATTCACCCCTCCACTTT	CSARGGVLGSNSPLHF
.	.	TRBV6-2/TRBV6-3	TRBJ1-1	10	TGTGCCAGCAGTTACCGGGGAGCTTTCTTT	CASSYRGAFF
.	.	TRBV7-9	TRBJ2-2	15	TGTGCCAGCAGCACCGACAGAGCGAACACCGGGGAGCTGTTTTTT	CASSTDRANTGELFF
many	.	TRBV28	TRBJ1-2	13	TGTGCCAGCGAAGACAGGAGGACATATGGCTACACCTTC	CASEDRRTYGYTF
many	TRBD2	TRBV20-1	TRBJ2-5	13	TGCAGTGCTAGACCGACTAGCAGCCTGACCCAGTACTTC	CSARPTSSLTQYF
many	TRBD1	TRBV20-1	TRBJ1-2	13	TGCAGTGCCACAGGGGAGGCACCGTATGGCTACACCTTC	CSATGEAPYGYTF
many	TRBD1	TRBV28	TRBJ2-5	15	TGTGCCAGCAACCTCCCGGGACAGGGGCAAGAGACCCAGTACTTC	CASNLPGQGQETQYF